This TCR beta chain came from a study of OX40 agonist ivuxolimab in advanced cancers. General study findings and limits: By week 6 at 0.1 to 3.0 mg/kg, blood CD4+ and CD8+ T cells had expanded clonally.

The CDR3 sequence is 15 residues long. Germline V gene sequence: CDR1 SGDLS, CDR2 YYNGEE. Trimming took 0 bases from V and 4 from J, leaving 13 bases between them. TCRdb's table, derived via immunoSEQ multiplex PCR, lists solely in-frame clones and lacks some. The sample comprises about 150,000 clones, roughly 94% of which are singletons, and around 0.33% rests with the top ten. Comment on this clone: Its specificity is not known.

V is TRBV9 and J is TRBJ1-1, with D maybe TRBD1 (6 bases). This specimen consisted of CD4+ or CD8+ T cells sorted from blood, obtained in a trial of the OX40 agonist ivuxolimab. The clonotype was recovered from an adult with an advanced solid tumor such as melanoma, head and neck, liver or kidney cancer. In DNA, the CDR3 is TGTGCCAGCAGCGTAGCGGGGGCGCGGGGCACTGAAGCTTTCTTT. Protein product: CASSVAGARGTEAFF.